The source of this TCR beta chain is a study of metastatic and nonmetastatic thyroid tumors. Study-level information: For malignant and benign thyroid patients, tumor or nodule tissue and blood were the sources whose repertoires were compared.

Original handling: To classify distant metastasis in papillary thyroid cancer, a model was built from CDR3 differences across clinicopathological groups. TCRdb re-analyzed the PCR reads through MiXCR. The V and J calls reflect TCRdb's pipeline rather than the authors' work. This table holds approximately 41,000 clones, approximately 24% found once. Prior to thyroid surgery, none of the patients had received any treatment. The CDR3 totals 13 residues. The germline V and J ends were trimmed by 2 bases and 5 bases, with 9 bases remaining between them. The germline V gene has CDR1 ENHRY and CDR2 SYGVKD. This clone was recorded many times. The antigen is unknown. Overall study findings and caveats: Versus benign nodules, malignant thyroid tumors reportedly had significantly higher TCR beta diversity, in blood and tumor.

The source of this sequence is a female donor with papillary thyroid cancer or a benign thyroid nodule (not recorded which). Some clones in this sample may be carry-over from other donors' samples. The genes are TRBV10-3 and TRBJ1-1; D ambiguous. The sequenced sample was tumor tissue. CDR3 region: CAISERQRTEAFF. The CDR3 nucleotides are TGTGCCATCAGTGAGCGGCAGAGGACTGAAGCTTTCTTT.